This T cell receptor beta chain was sequenced during a study of breast tumors, draining lymph nodes, adjacent tissues. TCRdb passed the multiplex PCR reads through MiXCR, listing each CDR3 protein once. The top ten hold 3% to 4% of the sample, which has a few hundred thousand distinct CDR3 sequences, roughly a third seen once. The lymph nodes were axillary draining lymph nodes from breast cancer patients. Regarding the study as a whole: Most tumor T cells seemingly derive from lymph node, then expand in tumor.

The CDR3 is made up of 16 amino acids. Trimming at V came to 4 bases and at J to 5 bases, leaving 12 bases not matched to a gene. Germline V lookup: CDR1 LGHDT, CDR2 YNNKEL (reference sequence). This clonotype was detected a few times. The antigen is unknown. The rearrangement joins TRBV3-1 to TRBJ2-3; 7 bases match TRBD2. The sequenced sample consisted of axillary lymph node tissue. The receptor's source is a female donor with breast cancer. Some clones in this sample may be carry-over from other donors' samples. The CDR3 reads CASSRARSRGEDTQYF. CDR3 in DNA: TGTGCCAGCAGCCGCGCCAGGAGCCGGGGGGAAGATACGCAGTATTTT.